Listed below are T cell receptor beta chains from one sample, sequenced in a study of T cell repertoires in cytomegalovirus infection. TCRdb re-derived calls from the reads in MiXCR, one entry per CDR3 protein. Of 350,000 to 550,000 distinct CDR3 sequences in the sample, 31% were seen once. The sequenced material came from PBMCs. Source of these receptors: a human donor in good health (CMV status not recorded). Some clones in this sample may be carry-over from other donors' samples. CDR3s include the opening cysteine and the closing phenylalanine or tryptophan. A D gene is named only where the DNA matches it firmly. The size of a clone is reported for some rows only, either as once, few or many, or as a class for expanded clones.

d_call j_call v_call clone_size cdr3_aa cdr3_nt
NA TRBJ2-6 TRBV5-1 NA CASSWSLQGSGANVLTF TGCGCCAGCAGCTGGTCCCTACAGGGCTCTGGGGCCAACGTCCTGACTTTC
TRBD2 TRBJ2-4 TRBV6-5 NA CASASGGQPAKNIQYF TGTGCCAGCGCTAGCGGGGGCCAGCCAGCCAAAAACATTCAGTACTTC
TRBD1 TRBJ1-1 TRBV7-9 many CASSPLRDRGRDTEAFF TGTGCCAGCAGCCCCCTCCGGGACAGGGGGCGAGACACTGAAGCTTTCTTT
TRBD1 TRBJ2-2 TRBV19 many CASSVQTGGETGELFF TGTGCCAGTAGTGTCCAGACAGGGGGAGAGACCGGGGAGCTGTTTTTT
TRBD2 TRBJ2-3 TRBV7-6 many CASSFQRGGADTQYF TGTGCCAGCAGCTTCCAGCGGGGAGGGGCAGATACGCAGTATTTT
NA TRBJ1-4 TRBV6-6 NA CASSYSLRARGEKLFF TGTGCCAGCAGTTACTCCCTCCGGGCCCGGGGAGAAAAACTGTTTTTT
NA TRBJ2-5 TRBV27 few CASSFGPAEGTQYF TGTGCCAGCAGCTTTGGTCCGGCGGAGGGGACCCAGTACTTC
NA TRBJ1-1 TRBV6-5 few CASSPGGGYMNTEAFF TGTGCCAGCAGTCCCGGGGGGGGCTACATGAACACTGAAGCTTTCTTT
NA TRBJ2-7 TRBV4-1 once CASSQPSGGSEQYF TGCGCCAGCAGCCAGCCCTCCGGGGGCAGCGAGCAGTACTTC
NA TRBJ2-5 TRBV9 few CASSVYVGTETQYF TGTGCCAGCAGCGTTTATGTGGGGACGGAGACCCAGTACTTC
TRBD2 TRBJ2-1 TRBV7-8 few CASSLVGGGINEQFF TGTGCCAGCAGCTTAGTAGGCGGGGGAATCAATGAGCAGTTCTTC
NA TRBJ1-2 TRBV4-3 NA CASSPGLLLWGGYTF TGCGCCAGCAGCCCGGGACTCCTATTATGGGGTGGCTACACCTTC
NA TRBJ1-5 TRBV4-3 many CASSQWASNQPQHF TGCGCCAGCAGTCAATGGGCTAGCAATCAGCCCCAGCATTTT
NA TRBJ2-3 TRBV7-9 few CASSSLGSLHTDTQYF TGTGCCAGCAGCTCCCTGGGGTCTTTACACACAGATACGCAGTATTTT
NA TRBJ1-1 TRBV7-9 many CASSLTHSTEAFF TGTGCCAGCAGCTTAACCCACTCCACTGAAGCTTTCTTT
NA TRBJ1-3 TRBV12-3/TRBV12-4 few CASSFDLATSSGNTIYF TGTGCCAGCAGTTTCGATCTCGCCACCAGTTCTGGAAACACCATATATTTT
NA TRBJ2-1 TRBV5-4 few CASSSELLGGSYNEQFF TGTGCCAGCAGCTCGGAACTACTAGGGGGATCCTACAATGAGCAGTTCTTC
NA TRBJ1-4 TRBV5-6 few CASSFWAPAQNEKLFF TGTGCCAGCAGCTTTTGGGCCCCGGCGCAAAATGAAAAACTGTTTTTT
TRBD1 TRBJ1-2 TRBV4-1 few CASSQDGTGYGYTF TGCGCCAGCAGCCAAGATGGGACAGGGTATGGCTACACCTTC
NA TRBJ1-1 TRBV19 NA CASSLEEGFDTEAFF TGTGCCAGTAGCCTGGAGGAGGGGTTTGACACTGAAGCTTTCTTT